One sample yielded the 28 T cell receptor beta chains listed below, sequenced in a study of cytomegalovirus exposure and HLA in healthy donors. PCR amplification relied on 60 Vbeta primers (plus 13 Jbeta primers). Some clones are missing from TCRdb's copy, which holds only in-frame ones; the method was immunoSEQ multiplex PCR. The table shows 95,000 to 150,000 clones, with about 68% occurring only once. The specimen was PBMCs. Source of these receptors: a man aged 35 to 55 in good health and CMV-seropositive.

In nucleotides, the CDR3 is TGTGCCAGCTCACCGTCCGGGATCGGGTTCGGGGGCAATGAGCAGTTCTTC. Residues: CASSPSGIGFGGNEQFF. The chain recombines TRBV18 with TRBJ2-1; D possibly corresponds to TRBD2 (6 bases). The CDR3 has 17 residues. V was trimmed by 3 bases and J by 6 bases, leaving 21 bases between them. Germline lookup yields CDR1 KGHSH and CDR2 LQKENI.

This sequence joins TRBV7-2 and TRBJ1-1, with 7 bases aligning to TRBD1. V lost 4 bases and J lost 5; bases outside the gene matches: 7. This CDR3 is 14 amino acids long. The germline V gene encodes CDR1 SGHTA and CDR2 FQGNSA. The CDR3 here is CASSWADRETEAFF. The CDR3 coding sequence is TGTGCCAGCAGCTGGGCCGACAGGGAAACTGAAGCTTTCTTT. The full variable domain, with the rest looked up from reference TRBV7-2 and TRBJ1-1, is GAGVSQSPSNKVTEKGKDVELRCDPISGHTALYWYRQSLGQGLEFLIYFQGNSAPDKSGLPSDRFSAERTGGSVSTLTIQRTQQEDSAVYLCASSWADRETEAFFGQGTRLTVV.

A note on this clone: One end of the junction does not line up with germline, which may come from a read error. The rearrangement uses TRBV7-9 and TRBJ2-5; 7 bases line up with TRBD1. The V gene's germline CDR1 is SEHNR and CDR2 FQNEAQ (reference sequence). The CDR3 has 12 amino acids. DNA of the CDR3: TGTTCCAGCAGTACAGGGGTGGAGACCCAGTACTTC. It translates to CSSSTGVETQYF. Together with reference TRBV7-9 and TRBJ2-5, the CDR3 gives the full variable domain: DTGVSQNPRHKITKRGQNVTFRCDPISEHNRLYWYRQTLGQGPEFLTYFQNEAQLEKSRLLSDRFSAERPKGSFSTLEIQRTEQGDSAMYLCSSSTGVETQYFGPGTRLLVL.

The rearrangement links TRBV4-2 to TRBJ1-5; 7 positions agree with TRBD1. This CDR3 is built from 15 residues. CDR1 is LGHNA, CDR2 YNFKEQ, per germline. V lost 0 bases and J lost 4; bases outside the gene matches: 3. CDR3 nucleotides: TGTGCCAGCAGCCAAGACCCGGACAGGAATCAGCCCCAGCATTTT. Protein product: CASSQDPDRNQPQHF.

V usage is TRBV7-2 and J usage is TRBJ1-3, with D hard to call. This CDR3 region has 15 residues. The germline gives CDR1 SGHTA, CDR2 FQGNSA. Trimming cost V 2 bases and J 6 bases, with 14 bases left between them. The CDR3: CASSLTLNSLNTIYF. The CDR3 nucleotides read TGTGCCAGCAGCTTAACTCTTAACAGCTTAAACACCATATATTTT.

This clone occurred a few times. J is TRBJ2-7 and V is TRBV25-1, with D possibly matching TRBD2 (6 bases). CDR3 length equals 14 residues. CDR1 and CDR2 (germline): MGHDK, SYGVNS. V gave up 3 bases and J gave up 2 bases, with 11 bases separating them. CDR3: CASSDHGGTYEQYF. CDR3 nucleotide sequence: TGTGCCAGCAGTGACCACGGGGGAACCTACGAGCAGTACTTC.

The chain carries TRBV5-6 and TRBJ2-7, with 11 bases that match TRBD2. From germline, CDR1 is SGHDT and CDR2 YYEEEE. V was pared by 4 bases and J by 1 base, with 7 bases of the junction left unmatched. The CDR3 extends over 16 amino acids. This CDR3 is CASSRITSGGSYEQYF. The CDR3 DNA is TGTGCCAGCAGCCGAATTACTAGCGGGGGTTCCTACGAGCAGTACTTC.

The CDR3 loop is CASSWRPGLSNTDTQYF. The CDR3 nucleotides are TGCGCCAGCAGCTGGAGACCGGGACTCTCGAATACAGATACGCAGTATTTT. The gene calls are TRBV5-1 and TRBJ2-3, with TRBD2 as a possible D gene (6 bases). V was trimmed by 3 bases and J by 3 bases, leaving 20 bases between them. The germline V gene has CDR1 SGHRS and CDR2 YFSETQ. The CDR3 length is 17 residues. Using reference TRBV5-1 and TRBJ2-3 for the parts outside the CDR3, the full variable domain is KAGVTQTPRYLIKTRGQQVTLSCSPISGHRSVSWYQQTPGQGLQFLFEYFSETQRNKGNFPGRFSGRQFSNSRSEMNVSTLELGDSALYLCASSWRPGLSNTDTQYFGPGTRLTVL.

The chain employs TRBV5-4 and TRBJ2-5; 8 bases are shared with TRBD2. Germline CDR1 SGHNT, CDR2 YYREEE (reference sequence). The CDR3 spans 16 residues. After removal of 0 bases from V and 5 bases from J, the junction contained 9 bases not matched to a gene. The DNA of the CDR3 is TGTGCCAGCAGCTTGGACCCCGGGGGCGGGGGGGAGACCCAGTACTTC. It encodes CASSLDPGGGGETQYF.

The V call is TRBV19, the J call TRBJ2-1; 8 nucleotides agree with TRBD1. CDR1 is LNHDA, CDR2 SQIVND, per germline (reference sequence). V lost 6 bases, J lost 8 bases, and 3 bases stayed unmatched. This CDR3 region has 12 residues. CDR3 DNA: TGTGCCAGTAGGGCAGGGGGCGATGAGCAGTTCTTC. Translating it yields CASRAGGDEQFF. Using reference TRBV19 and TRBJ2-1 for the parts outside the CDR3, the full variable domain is DGGITQSPKYLFRKEGQNVTLSCEQNLNHDAMYWYRQDPGQGLRLIYYSQIVNDFQKGDIAEGYSVSREKKESFPLTVTSAQKNPTAFYLCASRAGGDEQFFGPGTRLTVL.

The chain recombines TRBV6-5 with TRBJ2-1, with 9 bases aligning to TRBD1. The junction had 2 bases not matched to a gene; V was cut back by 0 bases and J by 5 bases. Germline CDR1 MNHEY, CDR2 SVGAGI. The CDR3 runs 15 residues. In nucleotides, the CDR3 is TGTGCCAGCAGTTACTCATACAGGGGGCACAATGAGCAGTTCTTC. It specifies CASSYSYRGHNEQFF.

CDR3 sequence reads: CSVDSGGSYGYTF. In DNA, the CDR3 is TGCAGCGTTGATTCGGGGGGAAGCTATGGCTACACCTTC. This chain uses TRBV29-1 with TRBJ1-2, with D possibly being TRBD1 (5 bases). Trimming removed 3 bases from V and 4 bases from J, with 12 bases in between. The CDR3 spans 13 residues. Germline lookup yields CDR1 SQVTM and CDR2 ANQGSEA.

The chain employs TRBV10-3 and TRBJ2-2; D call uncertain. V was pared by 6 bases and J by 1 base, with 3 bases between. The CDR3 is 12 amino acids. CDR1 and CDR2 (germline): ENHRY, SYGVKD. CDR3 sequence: CAISRNTGELFF. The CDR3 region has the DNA TGTGCCATCAGCCGGAACACCGGGGAGCTGTTTTTT.

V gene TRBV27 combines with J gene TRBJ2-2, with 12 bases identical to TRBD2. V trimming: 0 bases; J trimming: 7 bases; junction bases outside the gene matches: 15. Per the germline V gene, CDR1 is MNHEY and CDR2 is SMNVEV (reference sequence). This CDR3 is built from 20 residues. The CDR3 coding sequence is TGTGCCAGCAGTTTATCACGGGGGCTAGCGGGGGGGCGAGGTGGCGGGGAGCTGTTTTTT. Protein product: CASSLSRGLAGGRGGGELFF.

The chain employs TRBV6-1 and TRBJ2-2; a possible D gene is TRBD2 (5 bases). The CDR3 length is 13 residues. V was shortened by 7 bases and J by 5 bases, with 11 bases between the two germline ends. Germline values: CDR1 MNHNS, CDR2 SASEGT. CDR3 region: CASTGRWTGELFF. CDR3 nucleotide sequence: TGTGCCAGCACGGGAAGGTGGACCGGGGAGCTGTTTTTT.

CDR3 coding DNA: TGTGCCAGCACCATGTCCCGGGACAGGGGGCTAAATTCACCCCTCCACTTT. Its translation: CASTMSRDRGLNSPLHF. The chain combines TRBV28 with TRBJ1-6; 12 nucleotides line up with TRBD1. CDR1 and CDR2 (germline): MDHEN, SYDVKM. Trimming at V came to 7 bases and at J to 7 bases, leaving 11 bases not matched to a gene. This CDR3 is 17 amino acids long.

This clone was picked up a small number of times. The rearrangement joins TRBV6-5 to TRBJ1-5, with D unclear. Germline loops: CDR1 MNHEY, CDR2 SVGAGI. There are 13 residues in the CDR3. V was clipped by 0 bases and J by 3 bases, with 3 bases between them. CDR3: CASSYSANQPQHF. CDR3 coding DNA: TGTGCCAGCAGTTACTCGGCCAATCAGCCCCAGCATTTT.

The CDR3 here is CASSLALAGGTYEQYF. The CDR3 DNA sequence: TGTGCCAGCAGCTTAGCTCTAGCGGGAGGAACCTACGAGCAGTACTTC. The chain is built from TRBV7-8 and TRBJ2-7; 11 bases fit TRBD2. The CDR3 loop spans 16 amino acids. CDR1 and CDR2 from the germline V gene are SGHVS and FQNEAQ. With V trimmed by 0 bases and J by 2 bases, 3 bases remained unmatched.

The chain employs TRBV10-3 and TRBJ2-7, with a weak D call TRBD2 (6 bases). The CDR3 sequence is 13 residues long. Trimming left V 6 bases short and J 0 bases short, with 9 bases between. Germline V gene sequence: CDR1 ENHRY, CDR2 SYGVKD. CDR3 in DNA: TGTGCCATCAGGAGGGACTCCTCCTACGAGCAGTACTTC. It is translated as CAIRRDSSYEQYF.

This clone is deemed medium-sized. CDR3 DNA: TGCGCCAGCAGCCAAGACCCGTACACTACAGAGACCCAGTACTTC. Translating gives CASSQDPYTTETQYF. The rearrangement links TRBV4-3 to TRBJ2-5; no clear D gene. The CDR3 runs 15 residues. Germline CDR1 and CDR2: LGHNA and YSLEER. Trimming took off 0 bases at V and 4 bases at J, with 12 bases between the two ends.

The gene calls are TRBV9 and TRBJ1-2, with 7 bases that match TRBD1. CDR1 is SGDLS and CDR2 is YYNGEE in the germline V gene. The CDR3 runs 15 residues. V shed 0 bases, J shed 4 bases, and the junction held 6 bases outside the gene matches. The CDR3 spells CASSVGSGGAYGYTF. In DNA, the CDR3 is TGTGCCAGCAGCGTAGGGTCAGGGGGTGCCTATGGCTACACCTTC.

The CDR3 nucleotides are TGTGCCAGCAGCCAAGTTTTGCAGGGTGAAGCTTTCTTT. It yields the protein CASSQVLQGEAFF. The chain couples TRBV4-2 to TRBJ1-1; maybe TRBD1 (5 bases). This CDR3 spans 13 amino acids. Deletions cut 1 base from V and 7 bases from J, with 10 bases between. Germline V lookup: CDR1 LGHNA, CDR2 YNFKEQ.

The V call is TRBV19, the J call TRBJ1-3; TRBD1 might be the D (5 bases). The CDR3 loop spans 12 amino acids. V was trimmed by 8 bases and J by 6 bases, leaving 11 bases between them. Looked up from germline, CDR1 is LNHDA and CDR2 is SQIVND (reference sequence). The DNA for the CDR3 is TGTGCCAGTGGGGCTCGTTTAAACACCATATATTTT. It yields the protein CASGARLNTIYF.

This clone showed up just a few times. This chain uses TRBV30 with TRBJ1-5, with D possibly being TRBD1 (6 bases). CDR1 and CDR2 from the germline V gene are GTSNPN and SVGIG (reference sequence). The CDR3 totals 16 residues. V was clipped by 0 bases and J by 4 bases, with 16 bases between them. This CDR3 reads CAWSVLLGGGNQPQHF. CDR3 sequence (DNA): TGTGCCTGGAGTGTACTATTAGGGGGTGGTAATCAGCCCCAGCATTTT.

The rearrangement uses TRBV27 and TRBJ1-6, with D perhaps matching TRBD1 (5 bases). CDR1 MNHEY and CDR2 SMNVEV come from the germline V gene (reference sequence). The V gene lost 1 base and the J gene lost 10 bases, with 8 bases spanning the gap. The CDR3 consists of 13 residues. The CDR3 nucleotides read TGTGCCAGCAGTTTATGGGGCAGCTCACCCCTCCACTTT. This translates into CASSLWGSSPLHF.

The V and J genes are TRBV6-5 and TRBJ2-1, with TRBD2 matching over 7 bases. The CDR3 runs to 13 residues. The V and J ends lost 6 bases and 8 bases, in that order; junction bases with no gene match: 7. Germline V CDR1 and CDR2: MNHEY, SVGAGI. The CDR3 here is CASRAGLIDEQFF. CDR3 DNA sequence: TGTGCCAGCAGAGCGGGACTCATCGATGAGCAGTTCTTC.

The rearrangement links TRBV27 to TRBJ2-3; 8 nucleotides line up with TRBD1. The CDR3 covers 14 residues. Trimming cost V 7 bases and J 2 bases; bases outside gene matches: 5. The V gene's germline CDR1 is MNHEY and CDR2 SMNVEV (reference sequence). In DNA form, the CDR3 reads TGTGCCAGCAAGACAGGGGACCTCACAGATACGCAGTATTTT. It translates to CASKTGDLTDTQYF.

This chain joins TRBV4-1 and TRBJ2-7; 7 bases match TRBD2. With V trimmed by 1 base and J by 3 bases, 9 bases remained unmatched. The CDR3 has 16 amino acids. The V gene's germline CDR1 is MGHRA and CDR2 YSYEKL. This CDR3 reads CASSQGGVLAVYEQYF. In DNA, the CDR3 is TGCGCCAGCAGCCAAGGGGGGGTCCTAGCGGTCTACGAGCAGTACTTC.